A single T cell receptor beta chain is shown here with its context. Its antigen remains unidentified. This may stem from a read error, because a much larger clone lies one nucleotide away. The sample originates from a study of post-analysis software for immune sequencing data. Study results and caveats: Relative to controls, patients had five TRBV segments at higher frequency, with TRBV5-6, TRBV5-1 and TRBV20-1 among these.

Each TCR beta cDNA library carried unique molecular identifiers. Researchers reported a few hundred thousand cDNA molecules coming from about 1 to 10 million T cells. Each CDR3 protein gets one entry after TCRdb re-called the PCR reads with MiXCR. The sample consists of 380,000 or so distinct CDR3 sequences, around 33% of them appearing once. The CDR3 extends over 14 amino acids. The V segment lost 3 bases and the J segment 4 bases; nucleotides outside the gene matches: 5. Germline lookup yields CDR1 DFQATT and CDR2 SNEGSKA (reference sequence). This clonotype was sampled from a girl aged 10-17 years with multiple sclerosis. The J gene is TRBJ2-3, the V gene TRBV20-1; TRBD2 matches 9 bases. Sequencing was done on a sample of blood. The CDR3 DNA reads TGCAGTGCTAGTGCGGGGGGGAGCGCAGATACGCAGTATTTT. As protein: CSASAGGSADTQYF.